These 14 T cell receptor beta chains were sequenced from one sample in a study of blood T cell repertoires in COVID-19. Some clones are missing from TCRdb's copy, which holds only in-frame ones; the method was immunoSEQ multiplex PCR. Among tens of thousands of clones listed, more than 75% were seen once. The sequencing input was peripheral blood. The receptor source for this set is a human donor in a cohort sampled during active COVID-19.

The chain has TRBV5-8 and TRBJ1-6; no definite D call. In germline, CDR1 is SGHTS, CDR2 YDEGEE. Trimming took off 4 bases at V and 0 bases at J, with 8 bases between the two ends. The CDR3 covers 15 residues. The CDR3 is CASSVRSSYNSPLHF. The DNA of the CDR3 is TGTGCCAGCAGCGTGAGAAGCTCCTATAATTCACCCCTCCACTTT.

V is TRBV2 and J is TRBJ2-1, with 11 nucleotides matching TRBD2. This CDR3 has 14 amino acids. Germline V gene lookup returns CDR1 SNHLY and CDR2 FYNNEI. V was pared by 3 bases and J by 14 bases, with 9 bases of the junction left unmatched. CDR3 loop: CASSDVTSGGPKFF. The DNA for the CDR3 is TGTGCCAGCAGTGACGTAACTAGCGGGGGCCCTAAGTTCTTC.

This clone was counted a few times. CDR3 nucleotide sequence: TGCGCCAGCAGCTTGGCCCCACAGGCGGTCGATACGCAGTATTTT. It encodes CASSLAPQAVDTQYF. The rearrangement links TRBV5-1 to TRBJ2-3; a weak D match, TRBD1 (5 bases). The V gene lost 0 bases and the J gene lost 6 bases, with 14 bases spanning the gap. The CDR3 consists of 15 residues. Per germline, CDR1 SGHRS and CDR2 YFSETQ. The entire variable domain, with the rest obtained from reference TRBV5-1 and TRBJ2-3, is as follows: KAGVTQTPRYLIKTRGQQVTLSCSPISGHRSVSWYQQTPGQGLQFLFEYFSETQRNKGNFPGRFSGRQFSNSRSEMNVSTLELGDSALYLCASSLAPQAVDTQYFGPGTRLTVL.

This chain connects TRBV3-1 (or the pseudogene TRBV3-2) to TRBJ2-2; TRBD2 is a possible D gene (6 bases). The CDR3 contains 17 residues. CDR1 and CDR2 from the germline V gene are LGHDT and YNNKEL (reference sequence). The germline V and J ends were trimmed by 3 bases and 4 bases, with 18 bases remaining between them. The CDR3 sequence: CASSQSWLARSTGELFF. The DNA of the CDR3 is TGTGCCAGCAGCCAGAGTTGGCTAGCGAGGAGCACCGGGGAGCTGTTTTTT.

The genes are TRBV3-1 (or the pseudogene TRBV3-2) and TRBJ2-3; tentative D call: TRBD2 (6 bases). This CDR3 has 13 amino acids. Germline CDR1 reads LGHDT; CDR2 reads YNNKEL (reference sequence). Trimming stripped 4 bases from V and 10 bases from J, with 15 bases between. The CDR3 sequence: CASSPVEGVSQYF. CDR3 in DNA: TGTGCCAGCAGCCCCGTGGAGGGAGTTTCGCAGTATTTT.

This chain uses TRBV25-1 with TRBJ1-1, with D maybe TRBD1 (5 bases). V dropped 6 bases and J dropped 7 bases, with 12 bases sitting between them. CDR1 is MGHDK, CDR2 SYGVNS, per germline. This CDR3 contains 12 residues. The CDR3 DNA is TGTGCCAGCAGAACAGGCGCAGTTGAAGCTTTCTTT. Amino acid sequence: CASRTGAVEAFF. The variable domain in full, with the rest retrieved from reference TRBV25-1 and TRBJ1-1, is EADIYQTPRYLVIGTGKKITLECSQTMGHDKMYWYQQDPGMELHLIHYSYGVNSTEKGDLSSESTVSRIRTEHFPLTLESARPSHTSQYLCASRTGAVEAFFGQGTRLTVV.

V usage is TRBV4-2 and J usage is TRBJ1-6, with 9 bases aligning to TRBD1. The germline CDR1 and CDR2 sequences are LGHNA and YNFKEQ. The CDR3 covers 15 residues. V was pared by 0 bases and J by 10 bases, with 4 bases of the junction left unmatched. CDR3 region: CASSQDSDRGSPLHF. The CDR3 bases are TGTGCCAGCAGCCAAGATTCGGACAGGGGATCACCCCTCCACTTT.

The CDR3 sequence is CASSSSGGRNEQYF. The CDR3 DNA follows: TGTGCCAGCTCATCTAGCGGGGGGCGAAACGAGCAGTACTTC. The chain uses TRBV18 and TRBJ2-7; TRBD2 matches 11 bases. The CDR3 length is 14 residues. With 5 bases clipped from V and 5 bases from J, the junction kept 5 bases outside the gene matches. Germline CDR1 is KGHSH and CDR2 is LQKENI.

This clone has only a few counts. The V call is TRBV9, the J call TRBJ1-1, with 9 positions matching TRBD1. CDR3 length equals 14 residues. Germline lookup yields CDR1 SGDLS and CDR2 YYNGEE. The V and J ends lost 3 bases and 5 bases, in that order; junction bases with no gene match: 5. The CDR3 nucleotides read TGTGCCAGCAGCGCCGGGACAGGGAGGACTGAAGCTTTCTTT. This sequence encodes CASSAGTGRTEAFF.

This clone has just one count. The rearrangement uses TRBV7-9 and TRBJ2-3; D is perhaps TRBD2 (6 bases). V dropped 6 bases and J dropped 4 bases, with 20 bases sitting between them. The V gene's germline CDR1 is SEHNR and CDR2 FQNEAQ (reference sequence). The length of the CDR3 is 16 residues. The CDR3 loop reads CASRDPGLLVSDTQYF. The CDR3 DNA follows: TGTGCCAGCAGAGATCCGGGACTTTTGGTATCAGATACGCAGTATTTT.

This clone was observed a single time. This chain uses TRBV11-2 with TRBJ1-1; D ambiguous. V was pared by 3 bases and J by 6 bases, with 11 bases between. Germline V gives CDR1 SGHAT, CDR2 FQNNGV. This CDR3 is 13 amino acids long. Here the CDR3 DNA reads TGTGCCAGCAGCTTCGGGGTACGGGCTGAAGCTTTCTTT. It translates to CASSFGVRAEAFF.

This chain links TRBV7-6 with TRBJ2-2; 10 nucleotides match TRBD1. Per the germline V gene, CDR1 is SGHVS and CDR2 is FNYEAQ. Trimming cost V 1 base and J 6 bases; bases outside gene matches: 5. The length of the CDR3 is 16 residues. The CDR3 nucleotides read TGTGCCAGCAGCTTAGGTGGGACAGGGGATGCCGGGGAGCTGTTTTTT. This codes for CASSLGGTGDAGELFF. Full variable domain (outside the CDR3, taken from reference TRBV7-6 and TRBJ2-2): GAGVSQSPRYKVTKRGQDVALRCDPISGHVSLYWYRQALGQGPEFLTYFNYEAQQDKSGLPNDRFSAERPEGSISTLTIQRTEQRDSAMYRCASSLGGTGDAGELFFGEGSRLTVL.

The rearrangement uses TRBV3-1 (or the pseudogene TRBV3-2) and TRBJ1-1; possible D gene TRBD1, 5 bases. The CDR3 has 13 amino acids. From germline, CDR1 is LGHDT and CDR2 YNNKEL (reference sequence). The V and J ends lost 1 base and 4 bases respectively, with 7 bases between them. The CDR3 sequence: CASSQGRATEAFF. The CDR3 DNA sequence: TGTGCCAGCAGCCAAGGCAGGGCCACTGAAGCTTTCTTT.

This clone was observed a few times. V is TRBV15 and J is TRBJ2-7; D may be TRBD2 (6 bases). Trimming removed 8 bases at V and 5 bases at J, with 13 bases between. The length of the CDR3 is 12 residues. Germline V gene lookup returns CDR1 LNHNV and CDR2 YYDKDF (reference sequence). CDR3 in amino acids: CATAGGGNEQYF. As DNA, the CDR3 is TGTGCCACCGCCGGGGGAGGCAACGAGCAGTACTTC.